This entry lists 12 T cell receptor beta chains sequenced from one sample in a study of blood T cell repertoires in COVID-19. TCRdb keeps only in-frame clones here, not all; method: immunoSEQ multiplex PCR. The repertoire consists of about 230,000 clones, with about 83% occurring once and the leading ten covering approximately 5.4%. The sequenced sample was peripheral blood. The receptors here all came from an elderly man with acute or convalescent COVID-19.

The CDR3 sequence: CASSVTGSANTGELFF. The CDR3 bases are TGTGCCAGCAGCGTTACAGGGTCCGCGAACACCGGGGAGCTGTTTTTT. The chain is built from TRBV9 and TRBJ2-2, with a weak D call TRBD1 (6 bases). The V end lost 2 bases, the J end lost 0 bases, and 11 bases lay between the germline ends. Per the germline V gene, CDR1 is SGDLS and CDR2 is YYNGEE. CDR3 length: 16 residues.

This chain uses TRBV4-1 with TRBJ1-3; D is possibly TRBD1 (5 bases). Germline V CDR1 and CDR2: MGHRA, YSYEKL. Trimming removed 0 bases from V and 2 bases from J, with 17 bases in between. The CDR3 runs to 18 residues. CDR3 sequence: CASSQEGVNRVTGNTIYF. The CDR3 DNA reads TGCGCCAGCAGCCAAGAAGGGGTTAACCGGGTCACTGGAAACACCATATATTTT.

This clone has only a few counts. This chain links TRBV7-9 with TRBJ2-2; tentatively, D is TRBD1 (6 bases). The CDR3 has 16 residues. V lost 0 bases and J lost 3, with 11 bases in between. Germline CDR1 SEHNR, CDR2 FQNEAQ (reference sequence). DNA for the CDR3: TGTGCCAGCAGCTTAGCGCAGGGGATATACACCGGGGAGCTGTTTTTT. This gives the protein CASSLAQGIYTGELFF.

This rearrangement joins TRBV7-9 to TRBJ1-5; 7 nucleotides agree with TRBD1. The CDR3 length is 19 residues. J lost 0 bases, V lost 5 bases, and 16 bases had no gene match. Germline V CDR1 and CDR2: SEHNR, FQNEAQ (reference sequence). In DNA, the CDR3 is TGTGCCAGCAGCCTACAGGGGAGGAGACGAGGTAATAGCAATCAGCCCCAGCATTTT. It yields the protein CASSLQGRRRGNSNQPQHF.

This chain's CDR3 is CASSNTGVGPRGEQYF. The CDR3 bases are TGTGCCAGTAGTAATACCGGGGTGGGCCCGCGGGGCGAGCAGTACTTC. This chain joins TRBV19 and TRBJ2-7; possibly TRBD2 for D (6 bases). The CDR3 totals 16 residues. The V end was cut by 4 bases, the J end by 6 bases, with 22 bases between. Germline V gives CDR1 LNHDA, CDR2 SQIVND (reference sequence).

The rearrangement uses TRBV4-1 and TRBJ1-1, with unresolved D. There are 14 residues in the CDR3. Trimming shortened V by 4 bases and J by 2 bases, and 11 bases separated the two germline ends. Looked up from germline, CDR1 is MGHRA and CDR2 is YSYEKL. The CDR3 reads CASSRVRENTEAFF. CDR3 nucleotide sequence: TGCGCCAGCAGCCGCGTCCGGGAAAACACTGAAGCTTTCTTT.

The chain couples TRBV28 to TRBJ2-7; 7 nucleotides match TRBD1. Trimming cost V 6 bases and J 3 bases; bases outside gene matches: 14. The germline gives CDR1 MDHEN, CDR2 SYDVKM. The CDR3 consists of 16 residues. The CDR3 here is CASSGSGQHYNYEQYF. The CDR3 nucleotides read TGTGCCAGCAGCGGATCGGGACAGCACTATAACTACGAGCAGTACTTC. Using reference TRBV28 and TRBJ2-7 for the parts outside the CDR3, the full variable domain is DVKVTQSSRYLVKRTGEKVFLECVQDMDHENMFWYRQDPGLGLRLIYFSYDVKMKEKGDIPEGYSVSREKKERFSLILESASTNQTSMYLCASSGSGQHYNYEQYFGPGTRLTVT.

This chain links TRBV6-5 with TRBJ2-5, with D perhaps TRBD2 (5 bases). The CDR3 consists of 12 residues. V was pared by 9 bases and J by 5 bases, with 13 bases between. Germline V gene sequence: CDR1 MNHEY, CDR2 SVGAGI. As DNA, the CDR3 is TGTGCCAGTGCGATCCCGGGGGAGACCCAGTACTTC. As protein: CASAIPGETQYF.

The chain employs TRBV11-2 and TRBJ2-5; 11 nucleotides agree with TRBD2. The germline V gene encodes CDR1 SGHAT and CDR2 FQNNGV. The junction had 12 bases not matched to a gene; V was cut back by 2 bases and J by 4 bases. The CDR3 covers 18 residues. The CDR3 loop is CASSLLRGRLAGRETQYF. CDR3 bases: TGTGCCAGCAGCTTACTCCGCGGGAGACTAGCGGGGAGAGAGACCCAGTACTTC.

The chain combines TRBV30 with TRBJ1-1; D is ambiguous. This CDR3 is 13 amino acids long. Looked up from germline, CDR1 is GTSNPN and CDR2 is SVGIG (reference sequence). V shed 3 bases and J shed 1 base, with 9 bases lying between them. This CDR3 reads CAWRWTANTEAFF. In DNA, the CDR3 is TGTGCCTGGAGGTGGACTGCGAACACTGAAGCTTTCTTT.

The chain recombines TRBV7-2 with TRBJ2-5, with 8 bases matching TRBD2. The CDR3 totals 15 residues. Trimming removed 6 bases from V and 5 bases from J; junction bases left unmatched: 11. Germline CDR1 reads SGHTA; CDR2 reads FQGNSA. CDR3 protein: CASRPTSGQRETQYF. The CDR3, as DNA: TGTGCCAGCAGACCCACTAGCGGTCAAAGGGAGACCCAGTACTTC.

The chain combines TRBV10-1 with TRBJ2-3; TRBD2 aligns across 8 bases. The length of the CDR3 is 15 residues. Germline lookup yields CDR1 WNHNN and CDR2 SYGVQD (reference sequence). V lost 3 bases, J lost 3 bases, and 5 bases stayed unmatched. CDR3 amino acids: CASSDPSGSTDTQYF. The CDR3 DNA reads as TGCGCCAGCAGTGACCCGAGCGGGAGTACAGATACGCAGTATTTT.